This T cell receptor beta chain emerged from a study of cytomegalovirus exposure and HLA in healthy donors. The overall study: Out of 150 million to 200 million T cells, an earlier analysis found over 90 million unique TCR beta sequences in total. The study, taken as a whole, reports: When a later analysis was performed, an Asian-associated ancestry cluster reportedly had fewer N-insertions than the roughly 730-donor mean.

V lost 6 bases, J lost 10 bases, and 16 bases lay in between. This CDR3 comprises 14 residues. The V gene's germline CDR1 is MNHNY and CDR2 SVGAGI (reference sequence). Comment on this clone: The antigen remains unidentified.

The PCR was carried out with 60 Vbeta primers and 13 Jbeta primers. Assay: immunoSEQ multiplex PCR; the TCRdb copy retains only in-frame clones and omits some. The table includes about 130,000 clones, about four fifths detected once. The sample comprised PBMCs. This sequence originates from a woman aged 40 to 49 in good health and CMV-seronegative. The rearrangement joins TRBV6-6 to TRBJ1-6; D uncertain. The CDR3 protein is CASRKQGSRSPLHF. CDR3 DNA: TGTGCCAGCAGGAAACAAGGCTCTAGGTCACCCCTCCACTTT.